This entry is about one TCR beta chain. Its antigen is currently unknown. In every case, the donor was a healthy Caucasian. This entry is derived from a study of identical twins. Study-level points and caveats: Conclusions were drawn cross-sectionally by statistical analysis, without following the same donors. High-abundance cord blood beta clonotypes had fewer insertions; memory repertoires showed none.

The ends were cut back, 4 bases at V and 4 bases at J, with 13 bases in the middle. The CDR3 spans 14 residues. The germline gives CDR1 SGHTA, CDR2 FQGNSA. A universal primer binding site was introduced by template switching. The final cDNA contained unique molecular identifiers. TCRdb fed the 5' RACE reads into MiXCR, producing one record per CDR3 protein. This table holds about 690,000 distinct CDR3 sequences, roughly 6.2% found once. The clonotype comes from a man aged 18 to 29 in good health. The chain joins TRBV7-2 to TRBJ2-5; D gene unclear. Source material: naive T cells sorted from blood. CDR3 loop: CASSSRRLRETQYF. CDR3 DNA sequence: TGTGCCAGCAGCTCCAGGAGACTTCGAGAGACCCAGTACTTC.